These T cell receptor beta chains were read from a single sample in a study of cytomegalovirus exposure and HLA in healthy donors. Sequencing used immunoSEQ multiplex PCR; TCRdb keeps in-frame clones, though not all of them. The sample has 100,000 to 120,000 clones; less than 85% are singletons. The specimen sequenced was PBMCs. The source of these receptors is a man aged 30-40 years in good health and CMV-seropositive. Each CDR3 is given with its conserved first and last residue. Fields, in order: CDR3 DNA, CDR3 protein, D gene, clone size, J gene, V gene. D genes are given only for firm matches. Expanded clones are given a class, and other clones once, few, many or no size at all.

DNA: TGCAGCGTTGTACAGCCCAGCTCCTACGAGCAGTACTTC
CDR3: CSVVQPSSYEQYF
D: NA
size: NA
J: TRBJ2-7
V: TRBV29-1

DNA: TGCAGCGCCAGGCAACAGGGAACAGTGAACACTGAAGCTTTCTTT
CDR3: CSARQQGTVNTEAFF
D: NA
size: NA
J: TRBJ1-1
V: TRBV29-1

DNA: TGCGCCAGTACGGGACTCACATCCCGAGATACGCAGTATTTT
CDR3: CASTGLTSRDTQYF
D: NA
size: NA
J: TRBJ2-3
V: TRBV10-2

DNA: TGTGCCAGTAGGTGGCCCAGCGGCAATCAGCCCCAGCATTTT
CDR3: CASRWPSGNQPQHF
D: NA
size: NA
J: TRBJ1-5
V: TRBV19

DNA: TGTGCCAGCAGCGTACACAGACTAGCGGGGGAGAACACCGGGGAGCTGTTTTTT
CDR3: CASSVHRLAGENTGELFF
D: TRBD2
size: few
J: TRBJ2-2
V: TRBV9

DNA: TGTGCCAGCAGTCCTACAGGATTGGGCAATCAGCCCCAGCATTTT
CDR3: CASSPTGLGNQPQHF
D: NA
size: NA
J: TRBJ1-5
V: TRBV6-1

DNA: TGCGCCAGCGCGGAGGGCGGGGGCCTATACGAGCAGTACTTC
CDR3: CASAEGGGLYEQYF
D: NA
size: NA
J: TRBJ2-7
V: TRBV5-1

DNA: TGTGCCAGCAGTGACGGGACTAGCGGGGCAGATACGCAGTATTTT
CDR3: CASSDGTSGADTQYF
D: TRBD2
size: NA
J: TRBJ2-3
V: TRBV6-4

DNA: TGTGCCAGCAGCCGGGGGACAGGGAGAACTCAGCCCCAGCATTTT
CDR3: CASSRGTGRTQPQHF
D: TRBD1
size: NA
J: TRBJ1-5
V: TRBV5-8

DNA: TGTGCCAGCAGTTACCGAACAGGGGGCTCTAATTCACCCCTCCACTTT
CDR3: CASSYRTGGSNSPLHF
D: TRBD1
size: once
J: TRBJ1-6
V: TRBV6-5

DNA: TGTGCCAGCAGCTCGGGACAGGGCCTTGGTAGGGAGCAGTTCTTC
CDR3: CASSSGQGLGREQFF
D: TRBD1
size: NA
J: TRBJ2-1
V: TRBV7-2

DNA: TGTGCCAGCAGTGTCAACACCTACGAGCAGTACTTC
CDR3: CASSVNTYEQYF
D: NA
size: NA
J: TRBJ2-7
V: TRBV2

DNA: TGTGCCAGCAGTTACAAGCGACAGTCTTTGGAACTGTTTTTT
CDR3: CASSYKRQSLELFF
D: NA
size: once
J: TRBJ1-4
V: TRBV27

DNA: TGCGCCAGCAGGCAAACAGGGGCAAAGAACCCCACAACTAATGAAAAACTGTTTTTT
CDR3: CASRQTGAKNPTTNEKLFF
D: TRBD1
size: NA
J: TRBJ1-4
V: TRBV4-1

DNA: TGTGCCAGTAGTATTCGTTGGGGAGGCAATTCACCCCTCCACTTT
CDR3: CASSIRWGGNSPLHF
D: NA
size: NA
J: TRBJ1-6
V: TRBV19

DNA: TGTGCCAGCAGCCAAAATCCTTTTAAGCGGGGGGACGCAGAGACCCAGTACTTC
CDR3: CASSQNPFKRGDAETQYF
D: TRBD2
size: NA
J: TRBJ2-5
V: TRBV4-2

DNA: TGTGCCAGCAGCTTAGCAGGGGGAAGTGAAAAACTGTTTTTT
CDR3: CASSLAGGSEKLFF
D: NA
size: NA
J: TRBJ1-4
V: TRBV7-2

DNA: TGTGCCAGCAGCTTAGGCTGGGCCAAAGATACGCAGTATTTT
CDR3: CASSLGWAKDTQYF
D: NA
size: NA
J: TRBJ2-3
V: TRBV13